This TCR beta chain appears in the sequencing data of a study of response to subunit inactivated influenza vaccine. Whole-study results and caveats: After each seasonal influenza vaccination, few new T cells are recruited, the authors suggested.

This clonotype was detected many times. Its cognate antigen is unknown. V shed 6 bases, J shed 4 bases, and the junction held 3 bases outside the gene matches. The CDR3 runs 14 residues. In TCRdb, the RT-PCR reads were re-called with MiXCR into one record per CDR3 protein. The sample yields a few hundred thousand distinct CDR3 sequences, approximately 12% seen once. The chain carries TRBV12-3 or TRBV12-4 and TRBJ2-2, with 9 bases matching TRBD2. The sequencing used non-naive T cells sorted from PBMCs, collected around 14 days before vaccination. The clonotype was recovered from a man aged 45-65 years who received an inactivated influenza vaccine. The CDR3 protein is CASSPLAGTGELFF. In DNA form, the CDR3 reads TGTGCCAGCAGCCCACTAGCGGGCACCGGGGAGCTGTTTTTT.